The present T cell receptor (beta chain) was sequenced within a study of blood T cell repertoires in COVID-19. This CDR3 is built from 16 residues. V gave up 5 bases and J gave up 1 base, with 16 bases separating them. Germline CDR1 reads SGHNT; CDR2 reads YENEEA. Clones were sequenced by immunoSEQ multiplex PCR, and TCRdb holds only the in-frame ones, with some missing. The table records some 110,000 clones, roughly four fifths of them present only once. The chain carries TRBV11-3 and TRBJ2-3; tentative D call: TRBD1 (6 bases). The sequenced material came from peripheral blood. This TCR was recovered from a man in his sixties or seventies with active or convalescent COVID-19. CDR3 DNA: TGTGCCAGCAGCATAAGGACAGCATTTGGCACAGATACGCAGTATTTT. It codes for CASSIRTAFGTDTQYF. The variable domain in full, completed from reference TRBV11-3 and TRBJ2-3, reads EAGVVQSPRYKIIEKKQPVAFWCNPISGHNTLYWYLQNLGQGPELLIRYENEEAVDDSQLPKDRFSAERLKGVDSTLKIQPAELGDSAVYLCASSIRTAFGTDTQYFGPGTRLTVL.